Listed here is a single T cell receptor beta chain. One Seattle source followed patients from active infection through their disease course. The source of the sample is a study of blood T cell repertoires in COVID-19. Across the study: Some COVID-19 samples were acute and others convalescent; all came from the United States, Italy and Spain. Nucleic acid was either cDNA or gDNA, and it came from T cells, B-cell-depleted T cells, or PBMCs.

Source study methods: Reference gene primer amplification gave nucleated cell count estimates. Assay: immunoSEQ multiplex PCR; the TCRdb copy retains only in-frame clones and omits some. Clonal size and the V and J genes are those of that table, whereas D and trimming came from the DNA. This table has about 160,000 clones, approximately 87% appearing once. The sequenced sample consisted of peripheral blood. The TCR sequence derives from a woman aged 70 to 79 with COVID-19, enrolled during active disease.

CDR3 nucleotides: TGTGCCAGCAGTCTACGACAGGGGGCGCTGGGGTATGGCTACACCTTC. It yields the protein CASSLRQGALGYGYTF. The chain recombines TRBV2 with TRBJ1-2; 10 nucleotides agree with TRBD1. V was clipped by 5 bases and J by 5 bases; unmatched bases: 11. Looked up from germline, CDR1 is SNHLY and CDR2 is FYNNEI. The CDR3 extends over 16 amino acids.